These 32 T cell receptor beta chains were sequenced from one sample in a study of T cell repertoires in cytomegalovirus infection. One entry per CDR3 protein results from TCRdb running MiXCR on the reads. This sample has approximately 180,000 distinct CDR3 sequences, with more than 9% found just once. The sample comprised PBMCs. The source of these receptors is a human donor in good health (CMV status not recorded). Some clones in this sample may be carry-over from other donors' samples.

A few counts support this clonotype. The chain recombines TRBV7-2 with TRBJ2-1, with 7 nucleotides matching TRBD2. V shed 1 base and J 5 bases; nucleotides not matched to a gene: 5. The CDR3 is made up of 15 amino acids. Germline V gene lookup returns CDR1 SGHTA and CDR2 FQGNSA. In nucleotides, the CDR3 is TGTGCCAGCAGCTTAGAAGCGGGATCTCACAATGAGCAGTTCTTC. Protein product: CASSLEAGSHNEQFF.

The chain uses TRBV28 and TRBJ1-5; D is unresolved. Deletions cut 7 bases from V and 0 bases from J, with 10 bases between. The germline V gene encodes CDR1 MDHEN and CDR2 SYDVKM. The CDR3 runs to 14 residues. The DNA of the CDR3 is TGTGCCAGCATCTTTTCGGATAGCAATCAGCCCCAGCATTTT. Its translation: CASIFSDSNQPQHF. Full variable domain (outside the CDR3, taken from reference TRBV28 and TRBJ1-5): DVKVTQSSRYLVKRTGEKVFLECVQDMDHENMFWYRQDPGLGLRLIYFSYDVKMKEKGDIPEGYSVSREKKERFSLILESASTNQTSMYLCASIFSDSNQPQHFGDGTRLSIL.

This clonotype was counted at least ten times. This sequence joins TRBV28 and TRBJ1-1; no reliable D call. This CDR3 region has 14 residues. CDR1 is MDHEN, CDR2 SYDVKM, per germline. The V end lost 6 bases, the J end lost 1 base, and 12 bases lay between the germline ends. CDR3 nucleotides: TGTGCCAGCAGGGGTGGTGGCCAGAACACTGAAGCTTTCTTT. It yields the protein CASRGGGQNTEAFF.

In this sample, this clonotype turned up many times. This CDR3 is CASTPVGGTGEQYF. As DNA, the CDR3 is TGTGCCAGCACCCCCGTCGGAGGGACTGGCGAGCAGTACTTC. The chain joins TRBV6-6 to TRBJ2-7; weak D call: TRBD2 (6 bases). There are 14 residues in the CDR3. V dropped 7 bases and J dropped 6 bases, with 19 bases sitting between them. Per germline, CDR1 MNHNY and CDR2 SVGAGI (reference sequence).

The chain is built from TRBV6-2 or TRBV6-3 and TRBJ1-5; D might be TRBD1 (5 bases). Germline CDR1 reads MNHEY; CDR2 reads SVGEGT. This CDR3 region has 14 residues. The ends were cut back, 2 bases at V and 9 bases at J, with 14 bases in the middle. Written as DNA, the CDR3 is TGTGCCAGCAGTTACGTCGGACAATCAGGGCCCCAGCATTTT. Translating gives CASSYVGQSGPQHF.

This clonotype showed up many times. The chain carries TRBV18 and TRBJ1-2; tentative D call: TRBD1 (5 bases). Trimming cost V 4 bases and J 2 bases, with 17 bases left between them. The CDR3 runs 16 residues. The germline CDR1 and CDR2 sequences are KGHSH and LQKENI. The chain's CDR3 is CASSQAGSFTNYGYTF. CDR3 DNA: TGTGCCAGCTCACAAGCAGGGAGTTTCACCAACTATGGCTACACCTTC. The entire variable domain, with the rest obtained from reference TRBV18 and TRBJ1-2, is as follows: NAGVMQNPRHLVRRRGQEARLRCSPMKGHSHVYWYRQLPEEGLKFMVYLQKENIIDESGMPKERFSAEFPKEGPSILRIQQVVRGDSAAYFCASSQAGSFTNYGYTFGSGTRLTVV.

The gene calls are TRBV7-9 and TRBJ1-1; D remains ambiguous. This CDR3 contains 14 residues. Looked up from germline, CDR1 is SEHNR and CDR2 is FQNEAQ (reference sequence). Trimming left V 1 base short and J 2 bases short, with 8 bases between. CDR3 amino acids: CASSLEGRNTEAFF. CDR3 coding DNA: TGTGCCAGCAGCTTAGAGGGCAGAAACACTGAAGCTTTCTTT.

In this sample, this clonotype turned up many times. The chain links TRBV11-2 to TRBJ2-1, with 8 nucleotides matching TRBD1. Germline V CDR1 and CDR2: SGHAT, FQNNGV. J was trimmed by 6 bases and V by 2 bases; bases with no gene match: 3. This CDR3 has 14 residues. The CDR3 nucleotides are TGTGCCAGCAGCTTACTACAGGGGGGCAATGAGCAGTTCTTC. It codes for CASSLLQGGNEQFF. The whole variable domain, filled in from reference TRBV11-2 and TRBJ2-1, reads EAGVAQSPRYKIIEKRQSVAFWCNPISGHATLYWYQQILGQGPKLLIQFQNNGVVDDSQLPKDRFSAERLKGVDSTLKIQPAKLEDSAVYLCASSLLQGGNEQFFGPGTRLTVL.

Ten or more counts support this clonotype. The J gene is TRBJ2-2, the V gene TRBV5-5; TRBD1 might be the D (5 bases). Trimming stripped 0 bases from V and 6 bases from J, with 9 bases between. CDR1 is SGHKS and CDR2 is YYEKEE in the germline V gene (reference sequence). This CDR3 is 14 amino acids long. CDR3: CASSLAQGSGELFF. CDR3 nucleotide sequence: TGTGCCAGCAGCTTGGCCCAGGGCTCCGGGGAGCTGTTTTTT.

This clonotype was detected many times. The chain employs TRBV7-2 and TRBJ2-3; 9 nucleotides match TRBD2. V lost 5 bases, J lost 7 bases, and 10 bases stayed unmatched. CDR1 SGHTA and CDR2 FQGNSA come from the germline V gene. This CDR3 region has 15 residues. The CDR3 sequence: CASSSQREVVYTQYF. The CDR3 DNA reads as TGTGCCAGCAGCAGCCAGCGGGAGGTAGTATATACGCAGTATTTT.

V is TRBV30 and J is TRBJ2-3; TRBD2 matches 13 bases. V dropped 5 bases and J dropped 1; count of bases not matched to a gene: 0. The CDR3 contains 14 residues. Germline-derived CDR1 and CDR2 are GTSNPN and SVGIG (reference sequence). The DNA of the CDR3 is TGTGCCTGGGGGACTAGCGGGGGCACAGATACGCAGTATTTT. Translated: CAWGTSGGTDTQYF.

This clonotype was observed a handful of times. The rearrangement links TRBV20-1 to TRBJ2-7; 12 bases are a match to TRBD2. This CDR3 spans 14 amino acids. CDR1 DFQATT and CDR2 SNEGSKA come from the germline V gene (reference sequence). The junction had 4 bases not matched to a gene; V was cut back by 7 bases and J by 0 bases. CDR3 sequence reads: CSVTTSGSSYEQYF. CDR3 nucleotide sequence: TGCAGTGTCACGACTAGCGGGAGCTCCTACGAGCAGTACTTC.

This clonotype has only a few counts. Written as DNA, the CDR3 is TGCAGCGGACAAATTAACTCCAATGAGCAGTTCTTC. Encoded protein: CSGQINSNEQFF. This chain connects TRBV29-1 to TRBJ2-1, with D uncertain. V was pared by 7 bases and J by 6 bases, with 13 bases between. The CDR3 sequence is 12 residues long. Per germline, CDR1 SQVTM and CDR2 ANQGSEA.

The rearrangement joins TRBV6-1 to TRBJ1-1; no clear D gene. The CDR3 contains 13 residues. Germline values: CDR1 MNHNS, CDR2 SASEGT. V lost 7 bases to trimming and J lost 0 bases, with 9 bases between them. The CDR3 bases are TGTGCCAGCAACGACCGTATGAACACTGAAGCTTTCTTT. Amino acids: CASNDRMNTEAFF.

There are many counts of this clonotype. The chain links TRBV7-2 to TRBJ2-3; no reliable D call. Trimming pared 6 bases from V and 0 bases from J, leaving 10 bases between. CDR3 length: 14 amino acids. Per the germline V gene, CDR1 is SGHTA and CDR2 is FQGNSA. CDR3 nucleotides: TGTGCCAGCAGTTCAACCCGGAGCACAGATACGCAGTATTTT. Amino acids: CASSSTRSTDTQYF. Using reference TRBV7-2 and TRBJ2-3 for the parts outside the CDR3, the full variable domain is GAGVSQSPSNKVTEKGKDVELRCDPISGHTALYWYRQSLGQGLEFLIYFQGNSAPDKSGLPSDRFSAERTGGSVSTLTIQRTQQEDSAVYLCASSSTRSTDTQYFGPGTRLTVL.

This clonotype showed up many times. The CDR3: CASSHLSGANVLTF. CDR3 nucleotide sequence: TGTGCCAGCAGTCACCTCTCTGGGGCCAACGTCCTGACTTTC. The chain combines TRBV28 with TRBJ2-6; D remains unclear. The CDR3 loop spans 14 amino acids. V shed 5 bases and J shed 0 bases, with 5 bases lying between them. CDR1 is MDHEN and CDR2 is SYDVKM in the germline V gene.

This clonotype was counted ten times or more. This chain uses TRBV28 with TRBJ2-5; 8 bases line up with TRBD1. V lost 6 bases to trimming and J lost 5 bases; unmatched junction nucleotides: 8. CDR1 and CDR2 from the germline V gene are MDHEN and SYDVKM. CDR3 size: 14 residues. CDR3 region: CASRRDRSVETQYF. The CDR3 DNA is TGTGCCAGCAGAAGGGACAGGTCGGTCGAGACCCAGTACTTC.

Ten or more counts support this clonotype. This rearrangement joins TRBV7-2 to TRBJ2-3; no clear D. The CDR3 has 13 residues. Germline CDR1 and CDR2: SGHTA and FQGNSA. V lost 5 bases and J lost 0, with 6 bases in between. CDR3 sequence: CASSRPSTDTQYF. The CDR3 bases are TGTGCCAGCAGCCGGCCTAGCACAGATACGCAGTATTTT.

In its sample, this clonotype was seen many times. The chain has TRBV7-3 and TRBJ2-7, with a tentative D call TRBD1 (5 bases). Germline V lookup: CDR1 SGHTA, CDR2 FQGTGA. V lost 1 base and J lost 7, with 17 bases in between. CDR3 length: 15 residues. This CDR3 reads CASSLNGRVGYEQYF. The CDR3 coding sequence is TGTGCCAGCAGCTTAAATGGCAGGGTGGGATATGAGCAGTACTTC. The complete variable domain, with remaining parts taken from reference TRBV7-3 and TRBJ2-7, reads GAGVSQTPSNKVTEKGKYVELRCDPISGHTALYWYRQSLGQGPEFLIYFQGTGAADDSGLPNDRFFAVRPEGSVSTLKIQRTERGDSAVYLCASSLNGRVGYEQYFGPGTRLTVT.

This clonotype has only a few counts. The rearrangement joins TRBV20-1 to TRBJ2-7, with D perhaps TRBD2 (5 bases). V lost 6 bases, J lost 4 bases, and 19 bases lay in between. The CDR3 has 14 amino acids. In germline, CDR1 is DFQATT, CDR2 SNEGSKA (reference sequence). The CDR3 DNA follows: TGCAGTGCCTCCCGGCCAGACGGAGGTTACGAGCAGTACTTC. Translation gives CSASRPDGGYEQYF.

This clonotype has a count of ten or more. CDR3 bases: TGTGCCAGCATTAAGGGTAATCCGGCGGCTAGCGGGAGGGCGAGATATAATGAGCAGTTCTTC. This translates into CASIKGNPAASGRARYNEQFF. V and J are TRBV28 and TRBJ2-1; 12 bases are a match to TRBD2. This CDR3 is built from 21 residues. Germline-derived CDR1 and CDR2 are MDHEN and SYDVKM. V lost 7 bases to trimming and J lost 7 bases; unmatched junction nucleotides: 26. Complete variable domain (other parts from reference TRBV28 and TRBJ2-1): DVKVTQSSRYLVKRTGEKVFLECVQDMDHENMFWYRQDPGLGLRLIYFSYDVKMKEKGDIPEGYSVSREKKERFSLILESASTNQTSMYLCASIKGNPAASGRARYNEQFFGPGTRLTVL.

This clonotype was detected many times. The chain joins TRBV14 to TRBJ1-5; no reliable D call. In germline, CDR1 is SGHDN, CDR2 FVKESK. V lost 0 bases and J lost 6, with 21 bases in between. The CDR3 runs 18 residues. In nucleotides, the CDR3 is TGTGCCAGCAGCCAAGATTTTTTTCGGGTTGTTCTTCGTCAGCCCCAGCATTTT. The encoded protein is CASSQDFFRVVLRQPQHF.

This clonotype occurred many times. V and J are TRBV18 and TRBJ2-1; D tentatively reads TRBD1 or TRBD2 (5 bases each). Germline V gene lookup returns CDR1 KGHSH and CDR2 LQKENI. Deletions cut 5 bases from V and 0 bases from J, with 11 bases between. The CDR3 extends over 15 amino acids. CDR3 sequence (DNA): TGTGCCAGCTCAGCGGACGGGACCTCCTACAATGAGCAGTTCTTC. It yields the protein CASSADGTSYNEQFF.

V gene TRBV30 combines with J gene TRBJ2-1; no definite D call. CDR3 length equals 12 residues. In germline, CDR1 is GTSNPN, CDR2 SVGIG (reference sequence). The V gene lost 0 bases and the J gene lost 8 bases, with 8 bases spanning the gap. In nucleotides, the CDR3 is TGTGCCTGGAGTGTATTTTCTGATGAGCAGTTCTTC. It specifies CAWSVFSDEQFF.

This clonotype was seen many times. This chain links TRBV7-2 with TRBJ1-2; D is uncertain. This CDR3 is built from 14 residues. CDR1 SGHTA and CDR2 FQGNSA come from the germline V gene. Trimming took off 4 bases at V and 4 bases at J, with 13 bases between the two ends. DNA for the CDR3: TGTGCCAGCAGCTCCGGGCCTCAAAGCTATGGCTACACCTTC. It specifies CASSSGPQSYGYTF.

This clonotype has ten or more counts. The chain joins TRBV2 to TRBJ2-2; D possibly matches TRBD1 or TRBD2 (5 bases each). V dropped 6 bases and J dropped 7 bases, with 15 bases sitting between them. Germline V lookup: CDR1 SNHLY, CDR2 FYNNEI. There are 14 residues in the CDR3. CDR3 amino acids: CASSRDGGVGELFF. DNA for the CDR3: TGTGCCAGCAGCCGGGACGGAGGTGTCGGGGAGCTGTTTTTT.

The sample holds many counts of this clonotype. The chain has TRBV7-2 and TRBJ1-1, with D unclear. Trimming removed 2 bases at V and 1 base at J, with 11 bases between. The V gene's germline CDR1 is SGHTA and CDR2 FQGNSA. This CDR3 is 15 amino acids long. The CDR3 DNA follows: TGTGCCAGCAGCTTACAGCCGACGGGGAACACTGAAGCTTTCTTT. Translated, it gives CASSLQPTGNTEAFF. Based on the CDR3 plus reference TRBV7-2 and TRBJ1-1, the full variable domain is GAGVSQSPSNKVTEKGKDVELRCDPISGHTALYWYRQSLGQGLEFLIYFQGNSAPDKSGLPSDRFSAERTGGSVSTLTIQRTQQEDSAVYLCASSLQPTGNTEAFFGQGTRLTVV.

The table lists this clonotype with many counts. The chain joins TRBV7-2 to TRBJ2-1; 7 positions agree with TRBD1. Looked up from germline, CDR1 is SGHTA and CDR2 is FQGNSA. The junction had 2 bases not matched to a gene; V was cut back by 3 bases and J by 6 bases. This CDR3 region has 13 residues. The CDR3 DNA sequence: TGTGCCAGCAGCTTGGACAGGCTCAATGAGCAGTTCTTC. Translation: CASSLDRLNEQFF.

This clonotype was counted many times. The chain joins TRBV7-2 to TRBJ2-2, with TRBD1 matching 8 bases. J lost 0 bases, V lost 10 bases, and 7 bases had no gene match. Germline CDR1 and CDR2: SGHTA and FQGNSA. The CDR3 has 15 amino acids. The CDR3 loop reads CATGRDRTNTGELFF. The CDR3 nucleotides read TGTGCCACCGGACGGGACAGGACGAACACCGGGGAGCTGTTTTTT.

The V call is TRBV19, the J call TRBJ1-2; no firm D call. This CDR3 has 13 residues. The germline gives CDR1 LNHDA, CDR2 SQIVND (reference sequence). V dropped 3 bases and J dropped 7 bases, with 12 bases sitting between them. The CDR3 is CASSIDWGTGYTF. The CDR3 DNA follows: TGTGCCAGTAGTATTGACTGGGGAACTGGCTACACCTTC.

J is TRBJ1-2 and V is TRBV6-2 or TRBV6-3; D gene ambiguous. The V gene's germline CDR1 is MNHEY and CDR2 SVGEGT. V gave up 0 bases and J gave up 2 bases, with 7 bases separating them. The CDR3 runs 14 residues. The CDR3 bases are TGTGCCAGCAGTTACTCGACCCCCAACTATGGCTACACCTTC. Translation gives CASSYSTPNYGYTF.

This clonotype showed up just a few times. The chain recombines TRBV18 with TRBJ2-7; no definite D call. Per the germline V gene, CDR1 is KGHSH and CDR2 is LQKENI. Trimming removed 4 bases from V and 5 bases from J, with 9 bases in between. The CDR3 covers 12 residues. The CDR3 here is CASSLILDEQYF. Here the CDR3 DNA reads TGTGCCAGCTCACTAATATTGGACGAGCAGTACTTC.